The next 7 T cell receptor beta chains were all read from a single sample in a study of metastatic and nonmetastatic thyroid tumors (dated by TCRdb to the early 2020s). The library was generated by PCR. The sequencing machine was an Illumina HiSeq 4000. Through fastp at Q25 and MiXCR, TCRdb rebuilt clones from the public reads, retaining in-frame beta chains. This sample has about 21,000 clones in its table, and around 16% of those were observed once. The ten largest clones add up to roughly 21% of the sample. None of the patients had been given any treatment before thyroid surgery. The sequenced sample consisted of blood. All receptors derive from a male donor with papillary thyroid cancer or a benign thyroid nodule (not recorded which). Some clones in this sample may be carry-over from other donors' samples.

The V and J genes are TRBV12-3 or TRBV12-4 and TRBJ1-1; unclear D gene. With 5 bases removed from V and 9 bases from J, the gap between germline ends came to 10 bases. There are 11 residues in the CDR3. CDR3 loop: CASSLLIKAFF. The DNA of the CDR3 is TGTGCCAGCAGTCTGCTGATCAAAGCTTTCTTT.

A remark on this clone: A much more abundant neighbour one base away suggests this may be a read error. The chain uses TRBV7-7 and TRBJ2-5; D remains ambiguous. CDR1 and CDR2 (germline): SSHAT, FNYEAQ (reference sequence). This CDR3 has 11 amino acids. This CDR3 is CASSQWETQYF. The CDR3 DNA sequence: TGTGCTAGCAGCCAATGGGAGACCCAGTACTTC. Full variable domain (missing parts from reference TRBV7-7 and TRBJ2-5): GAGVSQSPRYKVTKRGQDVTLRCDPISSHATLYWYQQALGQGPEFLTYFNYEAQPDKSGLPSDRFSAERPEGSISTLTIQRTEQRDSAMYRCASSQWETQYFGPGTRLLVL.

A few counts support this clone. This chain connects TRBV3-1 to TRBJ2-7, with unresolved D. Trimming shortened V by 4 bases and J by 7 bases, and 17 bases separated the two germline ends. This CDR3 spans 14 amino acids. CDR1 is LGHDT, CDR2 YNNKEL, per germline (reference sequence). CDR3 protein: CASSRFDEASEQYF. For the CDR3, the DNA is TGTGCCAGCAGCCGTTTCGACGAGGCTTCTGAGCAGTACTTC.

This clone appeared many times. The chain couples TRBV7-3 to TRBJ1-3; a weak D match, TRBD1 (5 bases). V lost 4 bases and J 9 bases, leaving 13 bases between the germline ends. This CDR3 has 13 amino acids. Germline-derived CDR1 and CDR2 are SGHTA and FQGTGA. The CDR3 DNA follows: TGTGCCAGCAGCTCCGCCAGTGGGGGCACCATATATTTT. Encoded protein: CASSSASGGTIYF.

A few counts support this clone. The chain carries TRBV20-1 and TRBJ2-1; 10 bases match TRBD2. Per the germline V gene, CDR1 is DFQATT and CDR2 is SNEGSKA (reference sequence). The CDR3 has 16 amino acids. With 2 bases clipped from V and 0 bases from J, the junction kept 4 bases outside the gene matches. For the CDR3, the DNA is TGCAGTGCTAGACTAGCGGGGGAGAGCTCCTACAATGAGCAGTTCTTC. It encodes CSARLAGESSYNEQFF.

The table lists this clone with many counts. CDR3 sequence (DNA): TGTGCCAGCAGCTTGTACGCTCGCTCTGGAAACACCATATATTTT. It is translated as CASSLYARSGNTIYF. The chain has TRBV5-8 and TRBJ1-3; D gene ambiguous. CDR1 and CDR2 from the germline V gene are SGHTS and YDEGEE. The CDR3 loop spans 15 amino acids. The V and J ends lost 1 base and 0 bases respectively, with 8 bases between them.

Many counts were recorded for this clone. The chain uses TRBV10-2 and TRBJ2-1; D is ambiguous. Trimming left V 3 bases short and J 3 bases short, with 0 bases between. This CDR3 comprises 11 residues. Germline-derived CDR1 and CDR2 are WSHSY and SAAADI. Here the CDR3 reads CASSDYNEQFF. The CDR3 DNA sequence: TGCGCCAGCAGTGACTACAATGAGCAGTTCTTC.